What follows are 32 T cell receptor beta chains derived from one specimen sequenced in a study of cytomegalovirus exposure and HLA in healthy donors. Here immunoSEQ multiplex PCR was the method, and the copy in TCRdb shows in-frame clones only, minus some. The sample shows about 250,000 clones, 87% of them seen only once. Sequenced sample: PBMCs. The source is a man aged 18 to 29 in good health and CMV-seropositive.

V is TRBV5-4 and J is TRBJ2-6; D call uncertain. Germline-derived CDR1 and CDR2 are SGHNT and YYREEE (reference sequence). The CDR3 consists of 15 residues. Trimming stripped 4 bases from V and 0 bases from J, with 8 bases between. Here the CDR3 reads CASSVTSSGANVLTF. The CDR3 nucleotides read TGTGCCAGCAGCGTGACAAGCTCTGGGGCCAACGTCCTGACTTTC. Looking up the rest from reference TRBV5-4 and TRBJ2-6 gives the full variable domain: ETGVTQSPTHLIKTRGQQVTLRCSSQSGHNTVSWYQQALGQGPQFIFQYYREEENGRGNFPPRFSGLQFPNYSSELNVNALELDDSALYLCASSVTSSGANVLTFGAGSRLTVL.

CDR3 nucleotides: TGTGCCAGCAGCTTTTTGACAGGGGAGGGCAACGTCCTGACTTTC. Residues: CASSFLTGEGNVLTF. The rearrangement uses TRBV5-6 and TRBJ2-6, with D possibly TRBD1 on 8 matching bases. The V end lost 2 bases, the J end lost 9 bases, and 15 bases lay between the germline ends. This CDR3 has 15 amino acids. Germline loops: CDR1 SGHDT, CDR2 YYEEEE. Based on the CDR3 plus reference TRBV5-6 and TRBJ2-6, the full variable domain is DAGVTQSPTHLIKTRGQQVTLRCSPKSGHDTVSWYQQALGQGPQFIFQYYEEEERQRGNFPDRFSGHQFPNYSSELNVNALLLGDSALYLCASSFLTGEGNVLTFGAGSRLTVL.

CDR3: CASSRGTGGFGEQFF. In DNA, the CDR3 is TGCGCCAGCAGCCGTGGGACAGGGGGTTTTGGTGAGCAGTTCTTC. The chain has TRBV4-3 and TRBJ2-1, with 11 bases lining up with TRBD1. Germline CDR1 is LGHNA and CDR2 is YSLEER. This CDR3 spans 15 amino acids. The V segment lost 4 bases and the J segment 9 bases; nucleotides outside the gene matches: 8.

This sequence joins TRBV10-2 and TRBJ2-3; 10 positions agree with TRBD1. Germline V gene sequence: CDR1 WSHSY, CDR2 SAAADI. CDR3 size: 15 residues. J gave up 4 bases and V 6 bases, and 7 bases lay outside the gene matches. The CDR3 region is CASRLMGTGADTQYF. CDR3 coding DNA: TGCGCCAGCAGACTAATGGGGACAGGGGCAGATACGCAGTATTTT.

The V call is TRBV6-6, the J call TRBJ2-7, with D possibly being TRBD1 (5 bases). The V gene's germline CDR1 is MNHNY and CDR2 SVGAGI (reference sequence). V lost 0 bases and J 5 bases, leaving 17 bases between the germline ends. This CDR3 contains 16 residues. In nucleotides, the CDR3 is TGTGCCAGCAGTTACTCGCTAGGGGCAACCGTGGACGAGCAGTACTTC. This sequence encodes CASSYSLGATVDEQYF.

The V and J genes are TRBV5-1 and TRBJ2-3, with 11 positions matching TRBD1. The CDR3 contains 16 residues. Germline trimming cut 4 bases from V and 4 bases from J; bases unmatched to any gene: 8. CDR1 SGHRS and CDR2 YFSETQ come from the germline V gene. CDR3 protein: CASSPFGQGAADTQYF. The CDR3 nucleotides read TGCGCCAGCAGCCCCTTCGGACAGGGGGCGGCAGATACGCAGTATTTT.

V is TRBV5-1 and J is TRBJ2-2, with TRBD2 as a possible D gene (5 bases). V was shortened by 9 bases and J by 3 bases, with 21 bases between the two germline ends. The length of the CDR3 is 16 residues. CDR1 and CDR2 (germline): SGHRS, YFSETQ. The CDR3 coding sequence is TGCGCCATCGGCCCAGGTAGGAGGACGCACACCGGGGAGCTGTTTTTT. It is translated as CAIGPGRRTHTGELFF.

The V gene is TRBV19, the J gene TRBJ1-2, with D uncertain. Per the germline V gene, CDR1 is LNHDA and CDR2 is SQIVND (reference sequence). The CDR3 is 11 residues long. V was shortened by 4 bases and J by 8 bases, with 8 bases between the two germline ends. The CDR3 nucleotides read TGTGCCAGTAGTACCTTTGGGGGCTACACCTTC. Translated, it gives CASSTFGGYTF.

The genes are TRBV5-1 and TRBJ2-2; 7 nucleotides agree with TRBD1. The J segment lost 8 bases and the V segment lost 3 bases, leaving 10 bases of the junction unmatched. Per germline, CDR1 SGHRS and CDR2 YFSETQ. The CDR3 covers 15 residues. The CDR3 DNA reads TGCGCCAGCAGCTCTCACCGGGACAGTCCTGGGGAGCTGTTTTTT. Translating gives CASSSHRDSPGELFF.

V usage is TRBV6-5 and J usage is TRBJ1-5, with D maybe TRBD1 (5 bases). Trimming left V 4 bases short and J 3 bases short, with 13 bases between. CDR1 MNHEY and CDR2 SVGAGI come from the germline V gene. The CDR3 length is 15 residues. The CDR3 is CASSSRVGVNQPQHF. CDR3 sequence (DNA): TGTGCCAGCAGTTCCCGGGTAGGGGTCAATCAGCCCCAGCATTTT.

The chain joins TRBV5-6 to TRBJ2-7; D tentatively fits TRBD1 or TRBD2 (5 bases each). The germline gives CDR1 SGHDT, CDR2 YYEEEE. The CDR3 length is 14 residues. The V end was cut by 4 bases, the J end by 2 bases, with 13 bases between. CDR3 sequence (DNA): TGTGCCAGCAGCCTGGGACCCAAAGCCTACGAGCAGTACTTC. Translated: CASSLGPKAYEQYF.

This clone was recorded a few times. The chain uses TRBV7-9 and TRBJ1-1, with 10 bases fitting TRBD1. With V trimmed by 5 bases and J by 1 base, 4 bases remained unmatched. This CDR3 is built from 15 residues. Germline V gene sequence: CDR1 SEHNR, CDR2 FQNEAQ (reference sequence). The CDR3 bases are TGTGCCAGCAGCCAGACAGGGGGCTGGAACACTGAAGCTTTCTTT. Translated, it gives CASSQTGGWNTEAFF.

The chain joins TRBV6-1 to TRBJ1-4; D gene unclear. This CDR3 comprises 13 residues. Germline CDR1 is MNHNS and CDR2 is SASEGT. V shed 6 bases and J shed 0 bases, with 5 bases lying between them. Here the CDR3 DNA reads TGTGCCAGCAGCATGTCAACTAATGAAAAACTGTTTTTT. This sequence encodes CASSMSTNEKLFF.

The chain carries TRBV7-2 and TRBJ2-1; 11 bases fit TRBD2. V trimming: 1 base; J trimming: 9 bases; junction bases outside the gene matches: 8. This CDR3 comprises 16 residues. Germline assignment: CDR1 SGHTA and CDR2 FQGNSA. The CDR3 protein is CASSLVSTSGSVEQFF. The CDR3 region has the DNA TGTGCCAGCAGCTTAGTTTCTACTAGCGGGAGTGTTGAGCAGTTCTTC.

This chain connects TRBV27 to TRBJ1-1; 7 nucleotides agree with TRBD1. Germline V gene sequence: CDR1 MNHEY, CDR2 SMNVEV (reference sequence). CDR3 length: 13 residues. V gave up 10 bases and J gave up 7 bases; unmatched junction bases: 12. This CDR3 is CATNGQARGEAFF. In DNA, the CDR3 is TGTGCCACAAACGGACAGGCTCGGGGTGAAGCTTTCTTT.

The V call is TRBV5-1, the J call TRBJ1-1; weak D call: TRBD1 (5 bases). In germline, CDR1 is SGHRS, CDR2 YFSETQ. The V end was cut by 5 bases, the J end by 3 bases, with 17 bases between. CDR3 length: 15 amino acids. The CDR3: CASRFLESGDTEAFF. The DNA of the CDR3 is TGCGCCAGCAGATTTCTGGAGTCGGGGGACACTGAAGCTTTCTTT.

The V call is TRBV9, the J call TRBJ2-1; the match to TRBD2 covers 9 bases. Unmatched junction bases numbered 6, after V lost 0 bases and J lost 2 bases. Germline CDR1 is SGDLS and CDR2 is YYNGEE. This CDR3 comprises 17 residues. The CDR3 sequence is CASSVARGGRAYNEQFF. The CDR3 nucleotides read TGTGCCAGCAGCGTAGCTAGGGGCGGGAGGGCCTACAATGAGCAGTTCTTC. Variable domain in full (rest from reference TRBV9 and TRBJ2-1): DSGVTQTPKHLITATGQRVTLRCSPRSGDLSVYWYQQSLDQGLQFLIQYYNGEERAKGNILERFSAQQFPDLHSELNLSSLELGDSALYFCASSVARGGRAYNEQFFGPGTRLTVL.

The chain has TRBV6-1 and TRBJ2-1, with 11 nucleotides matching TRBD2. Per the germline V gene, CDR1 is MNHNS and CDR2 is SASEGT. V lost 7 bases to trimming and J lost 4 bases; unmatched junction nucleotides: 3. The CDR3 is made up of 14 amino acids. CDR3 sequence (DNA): TGTGCCAGCACCACTAGCGGGAGATACAATGAGCAGTTCTTC. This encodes CASTTSGRYNEQFF.

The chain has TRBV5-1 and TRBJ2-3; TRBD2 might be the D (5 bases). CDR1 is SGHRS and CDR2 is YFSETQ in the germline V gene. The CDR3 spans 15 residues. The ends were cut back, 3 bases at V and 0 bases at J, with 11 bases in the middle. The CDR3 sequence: CASSSRAESTDTQYF. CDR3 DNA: TGCGCCAGCAGCTCTCGAGCGGAGAGCACAGATACGCAGTATTTT.

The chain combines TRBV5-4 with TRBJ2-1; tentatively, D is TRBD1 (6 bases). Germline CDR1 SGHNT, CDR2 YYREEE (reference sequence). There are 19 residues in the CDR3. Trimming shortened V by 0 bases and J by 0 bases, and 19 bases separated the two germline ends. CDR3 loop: CASSLALIAGANSYNEQFF. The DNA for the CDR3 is TGTGCCAGCAGCTTGGCGTTGATAGCAGGGGCAAACTCCTACAATGAGCAGTTCTTC.

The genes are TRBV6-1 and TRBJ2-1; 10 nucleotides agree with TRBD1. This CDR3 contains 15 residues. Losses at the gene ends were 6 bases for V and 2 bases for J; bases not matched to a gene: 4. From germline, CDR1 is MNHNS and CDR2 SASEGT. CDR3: CASSLGQGTYNEQFF. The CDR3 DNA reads TGTGCCAGCAGCTTGGGACAGGGGACCTACAATGAGCAGTTCTTC.

The CDR3 DNA is TGTGCCAGCAGTGAAGCGAGCGGCGGCAATCAGCCCCAGCATTTT. Translating gives CASSEASGGNQPQHF. This chain uses TRBV2 with TRBJ1-5, with unresolved D. CDR3 length: 15 residues. Trimming took off 0 bases at V and 2 bases at J, with 8 bases between the two ends. The germline gives CDR1 SNHLY, CDR2 FYNNEI.

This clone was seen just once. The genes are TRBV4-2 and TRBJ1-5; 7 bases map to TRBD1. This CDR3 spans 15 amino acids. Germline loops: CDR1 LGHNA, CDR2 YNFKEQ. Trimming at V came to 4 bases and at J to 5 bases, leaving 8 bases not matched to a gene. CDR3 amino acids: CASSRTKTGDQPQHF. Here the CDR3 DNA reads TGTGCCAGCAGCCGAACCAAAACAGGGGATCAGCCCCAGCATTTT.

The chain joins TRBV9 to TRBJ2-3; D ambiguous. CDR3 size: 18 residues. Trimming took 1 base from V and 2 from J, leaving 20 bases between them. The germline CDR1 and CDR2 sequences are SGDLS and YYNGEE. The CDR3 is CASSVQLSTGDLTDTQYF. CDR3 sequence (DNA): TGTGCCAGCAGCGTACAGCTCTCTACCGGCGATCTCACAGATACGCAGTATTTT.

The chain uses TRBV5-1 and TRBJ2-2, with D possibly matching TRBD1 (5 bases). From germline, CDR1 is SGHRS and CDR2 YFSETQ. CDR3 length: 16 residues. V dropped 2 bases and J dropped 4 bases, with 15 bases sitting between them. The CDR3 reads CASSLSGQGGTGELFF. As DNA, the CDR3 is TGCGCCAGCAGCTTATCCGGCCAGGGCGGCACCGGGGAGCTGTTTTTT.

CDR3 residues: CASSLKRGNTGELFF. The CDR3 DNA reads as TGTGCCAGCAGTCTCAAGCGCGGGAACACCGGGGAGCTGTTTTTT. This chain uses TRBV2 with TRBJ2-2; D ambiguous. Germline-derived CDR1 and CDR2 are SNHLY and FYNNEI. Trimming shortened V by 5 bases and J by 1 base, and 11 bases separated the two germline ends. CDR3 length equals 15 residues.

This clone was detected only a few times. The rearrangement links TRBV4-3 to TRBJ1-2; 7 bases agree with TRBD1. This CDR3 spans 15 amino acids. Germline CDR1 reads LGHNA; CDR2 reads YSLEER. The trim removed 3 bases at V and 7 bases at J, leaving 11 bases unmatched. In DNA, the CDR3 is TGCGCCAGCAGCCAGACGGGCCGGGACAGAAGTGGCTACACCTTC. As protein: CASSQTGRDRSGYTF.

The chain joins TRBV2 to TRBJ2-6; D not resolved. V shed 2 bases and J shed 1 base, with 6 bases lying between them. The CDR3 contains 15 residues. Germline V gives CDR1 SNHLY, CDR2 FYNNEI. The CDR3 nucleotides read TGTGCCAGCAGTGAACAGAGATCTGGGGCCAACGTCCTGACTTTC. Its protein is CASSEQRSGANVLTF.

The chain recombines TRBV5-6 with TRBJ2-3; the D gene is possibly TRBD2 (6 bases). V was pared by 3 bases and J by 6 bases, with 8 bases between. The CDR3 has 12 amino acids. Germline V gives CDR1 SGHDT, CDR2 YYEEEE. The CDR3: CASSSRGDTQYF. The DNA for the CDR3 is TGTGCCAGCAGCTCACGGGGGGATACGCAGTATTTT.

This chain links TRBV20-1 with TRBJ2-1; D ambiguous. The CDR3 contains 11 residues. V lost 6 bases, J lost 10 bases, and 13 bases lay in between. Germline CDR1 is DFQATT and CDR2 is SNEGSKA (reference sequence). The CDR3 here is CSATFLPEQFF. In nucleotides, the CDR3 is TGCAGTGCAACCTTTTTGCCCGAGCAGTTCTTC.

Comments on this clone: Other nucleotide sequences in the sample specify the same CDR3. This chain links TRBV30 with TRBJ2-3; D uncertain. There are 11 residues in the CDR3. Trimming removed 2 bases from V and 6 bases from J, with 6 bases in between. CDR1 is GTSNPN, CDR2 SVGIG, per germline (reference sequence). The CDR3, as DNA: TGTGCCTGGAGTCCCGCCGATACGCAGTATTTT. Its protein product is CAWSPADTQYF.

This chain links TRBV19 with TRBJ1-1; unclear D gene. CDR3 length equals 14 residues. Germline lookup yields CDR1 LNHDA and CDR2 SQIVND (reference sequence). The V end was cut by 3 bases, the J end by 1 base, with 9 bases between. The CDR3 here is CASSMSNENTEAFF. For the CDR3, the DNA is TGTGCCAGTAGTATGTCCAACGAGAACACTGAAGCTTTCTTT.